One and the same sample provided the 25 T cell receptor beta chains below, sequenced in a study of graft-versus-host responses after intestinal transplantation. The antigens for these receptors are not known. Assay: immunoSEQ multiplex PCR; the TCRdb copy retains only in-frame clones and omits some. The profile shows 95,000 to 110,000 clones, about 87% of them singletons. This specimen consisted of unstimulated CD4+ T cells sorted from spleen or lymph node cells, obtained before transplant. These receptors all stem from a human donor who was the organ donor for an intestinal transplant.

The J gene is TRBJ2-2, the V gene TRBV6-5; 7 positions agree with TRBD2. The CDR3 loop spans 15 amino acids. V lost 0 bases, J lost 6 bases, and 4 bases stayed unmatched. Germline V gene data show CDR1 as MNHEY and CDR2 as SVGAGI. CDR3: CASSYSVGRAGELFF. CDR3 DNA sequence: TGTGCCAGCAGTTACTCTGTGGGGAGGGCCGGGGAGCTGTTTTTT.

The chain joins TRBV4-2 to TRBJ2-1; D not certain. V lost 2 bases and J 8 bases, leaving 7 bases between the germline ends. Germline loops: CDR1 LGHNA, CDR2 YNFKEQ. This CDR3 contains 12 residues. The CDR3 here is CASSQKGYEQFF. Here the CDR3 DNA reads TGTGCCAGCAGCCAAAAAGGGTATGAGCAGTTCTTC.

The chain carries TRBV7-2 and TRBJ1-6, with D possibly matching TRBD1 (6 bases). CDR3 length equals 18 residues. V lost 4 bases and J lost 4, with 20 bases in between. Germline CDR1 reads SGHTA; CDR2 reads FQGNSA. The DNA for the CDR3 is TGTGCCAGCAGCTCTTCCGGGGGGCGGGCCCATTATAATTCACCCCTCCACTTT. Its protein is CASSSSGGRAHYNSPLHF.

The chain carries TRBV11-2 and TRBJ1-1; D remains ambiguous. V was cut by 0 bases and J by 1 base, with 3 bases left in between. Germline V gene sequence: CDR1 SGHAT, CDR2 FQNNGV. The CDR3 length is 13 residues. The CDR3 is CASSLDRNTEAFF. CDR3 bases: TGTGCCAGCAGCTTAGACAGGAACACTGAAGCTTTCTTT.

The rearrangement uses TRBV6-1 and TRBJ2-5; 7 nucleotides line up with TRBD1. The last part of the DNA fits TRBJ2-7 better; the J call may be wrong. The CDR3 consists of 14 residues. The germline V gene encodes CDR1 MNHNS and CDR2 SASEGT. The CDR3 loop reads CASKNWARGNEQYF. CDR3 DNA sequence: TGTGCCAGCAAAAACTGGGCCAGGGGGAACGAGCAGTACTTC.

The V gene is TRBV11-2, the J gene TRBJ2-1; no definite D call. The CDR3 contains 13 residues. With 1 base removed from V and 7 bases from J, the gap between germline ends came to 8 bases. CDR1 is SGHAT and CDR2 is FQNNGV in the germline V gene. CDR3 nucleotides: TGTGCCAGCAGCTTAGTGGGTATGAATGAGCAGTTCTTC. Its translation is CASSLVGMNEQFF.

The chain couples TRBV11-1 to TRBJ2-3; the match to TRBD2 covers 11 bases. The V gene's germline CDR1 is SGHAT and CDR2 FQDESV (reference sequence). Trimming at V came to 0 bases and at J to 4 bases, leaving 6 bases not matched to a gene. The CDR3 contains 17 residues. The DNA of the CDR3 is TGTGCCAGCAGCTTAGCGCCCCCGGGACTAGCGGCAGATACGCAGTATTTT. Its protein product is CASSLAPPGLAADTQYF.

This clone was recorded only once. The genes are TRBV18 and TRBJ1-2; no clear D. CDR1 and CDR2 from the germline V gene are KGHSH and LQKENI. There are 13 residues in the CDR3. V was pared by 6 bases and J by 6 bases, with 14 bases between. The CDR3 reads CASSPRTLDGYTF. CDR3 bases: TGTGCCAGCTCGCCGCGAACTTTGGATGGCTACACCTTC.

This sequence joins TRBV19 and TRBJ1-1; perhaps TRBD1 as D (5 bases). Trimming shortened V by 3 bases and J by 3 bases, and 11 bases separated the two germline ends. CDR1 and CDR2 (germline): LNHDA, SQIVND (reference sequence). CDR3 size: 14 residues. The CDR3 nucleotides read TGTGCCAGTAGTATCCCTAACAGGTACACTGAAGCTTTCTTT. This sequence encodes CASSIPNRYTEAFF.

V gene TRBV7-2 combines with J gene TRBJ2-5, with D perhaps TRBD1 or TRBD2 (6 bases each). The CDR3 is 16 amino acids. Trimming left V 3 bases short and J 5 bases short, with 19 bases between. Germline lookup yields CDR1 SGHTA and CDR2 FQGNSA. Here the CDR3 reads CASSLGLMGGRETQYF. CDR3 DNA sequence: TGTGCCAGCAGCTTGGGTCTTATGGGGGGCCGGGAGACCCAGTACTTC.

This sequence joins TRBV5-1 and TRBJ1-2; D gene ambiguous. In germline, CDR1 is SGHRS, CDR2 YFSETQ. V was pared by 0 bases and J by 0 bases, with 9 bases between. The CDR3 contains 15 residues. This chain's CDR3 is CASSLEAVPNYGYTF. The CDR3 nucleotides are TGCGCCAGCAGCTTGGAGGCAGTTCCTAACTATGGCTACACCTTC.

The J gene is TRBJ1-1, the V gene TRBV7-3; 7 bases are a match to TRBD1. The CDR3 contains 15 residues. The germline V gene encodes CDR1 SGHTA and CDR2 FQGTGA. With 5 bases clipped from V and 0 bases from J, the junction kept 6 bases outside the gene matches. CDR3 DNA sequence: TGTGCCAGCAGCCCCACCGGGACAGTGAACACTGAAGCTTTCTTT. This encodes CASSPTGTVNTEAFF.

The chain joins TRBV7-9 to TRBJ1-2; D unclear. Germline CDR1 SEHNR, CDR2 FQNEAQ (reference sequence). This CDR3 has 13 residues. V was trimmed by 10 bases and J by 0 bases, leaving 12 bases between them. The CDR3 DNA sequence: TGTGCCACGACCATACACCCTAACTATGGCTACACCTTC. The encoded protein is CATTIHPNYGYTF.

The chain recombines TRBV11-2 with TRBJ1-4; D is ambiguous. Per the germline V gene, CDR1 is SGHAT and CDR2 is FQNNGV. The CDR3 extends over 14 amino acids. V was pared by 1 base and J by 0 bases, with 3 bases between. The CDR3 DNA sequence: TGTGCCAGCAGCTTAGGGACAACTAATGAAAAACTGTTTTTT. Its translation: CASSLGTTNEKLFF. The entire variable domain, with the rest obtained from reference TRBV11-2 and TRBJ1-4, is as follows: EAGVAQSPRYKIIEKRQSVAFWCNPISGHATLYWYQQILGQGPKLLIQFQNNGVVDDSQLPKDRFSAERLKGVDSTLKIQPAKLEDSAVYLCASSLGTTNEKLFFGSGTQLSVL.

The chain carries TRBV5-1 and TRBJ2-1, with 14 nucleotides matching TRBD2. The J segment lost 0 bases and the V segment lost 0 bases, leaving 14 bases of the junction unmatched. In germline, CDR1 is SGHRS, CDR2 YFSETQ. This CDR3 has 22 amino acids. The CDR3 sequence: CASSLEKLGLAGGPSSYNEQFF. In DNA, the CDR3 is TGCGCCAGCAGCTTGGAAAAACTAGGACTAGCGGGAGGCCCGAGCTCCTACAATGAGCAGTTCTTC.

V gene TRBV7-5 combines with J gene TRBJ1-6; TRBD1 was called by the table and not checked on the DNA. TRBV7-5 is annotated as a pseudogene. The CDR3 is made up of 16 amino acids. CDR3 coding DNA: TGTGTCAGAAGCTTAGATTTTCCGCGGACAAATTCACCCCTCCACTTT. Protein product: CVRSLDFPRTNSPLHF.

V is TRBV27 and J is TRBJ1-2; 8 bases are shared with TRBD1. The V gene end was trimmed by 7 bases and the J gene end by 4 bases; junction bases not matched to a gene: 5. This CDR3 has 13 amino acids. CDR1 is MNHEY and CDR2 is SMNVEV in the germline V gene (reference sequence). CDR3 in amino acids: CASMITGGYGYTF. DNA for the CDR3: TGTGCCAGCATGATAACAGGGGGCTATGGCTACACCTTC.

The V and J genes are TRBV10-3 and TRBJ1-2; no definite D call. CDR3 length equals 17 residues. Germline V CDR1 and CDR2: ENHRY, SYGVKD. Trimming took 0 bases from V and 4 from J, leaving 18 bases between them. The CDR3 DNA sequence: TGTGCCATCAGTGAGTCGGGCCGTGGTAGAAGGACCTATGGCTACACCTTC. Its protein is CAISESGRGRRTYGYTF.

The rearrangement joins TRBV4-1 to TRBJ1-5; perhaps TRBD1 as D (6 bases). Trimming pared 4 bases from V and 4 bases from J, leaving 20 bases between. CDR1 is MGHRA and CDR2 is YSYEKL in the germline V gene. This CDR3 is 17 amino acids long. The CDR3 region has the DNA TGCGCCAGCAGCCCCCGGGCCGGCGGAACAGGGAATCAGCCCCAGCATTTT. It yields the protein CASSPRAGGTGNQPQHF.

Only one count was recorded for this clone. The chain uses TRBV4-1 and TRBJ1-1, with D possibly matching TRBD1 (5 bases). Germline V gives CDR1 MGHRA, CDR2 YSYEKL. V was pared by 1 base and J by 5 bases, with 14 bases between. The CDR3 runs to 15 residues. The CDR3 DNA reads as TGCGCCAGCAGCCAAGCCTACGGGGGGTTAACTGAAGCTTTCTTT. Translation: CASSQAYGGLTEAFF.

The V and J genes are TRBV6-1 and TRBJ2-3; D is possibly TRBD1 (5 bases). V lost 4 bases and J 0 bases, leaving 11 bases between the germline ends. This CDR3 has 15 amino acids. Germline CDR1 is MNHNS and CDR2 is SASEGT. The CDR3 spells CASSVSRGSTDTQYF. In DNA, the CDR3 is TGTGCCAGCAGTGTGTCTAGGGGTAGCACAGATACGCAGTATTTT.

The rearrangement uses TRBV23-1 and TRBJ2-1; D is ambiguous. TRBV23-1 is an open reading frame whose function is uncertain. V was shortened by 3 bases and J by 4 bases, with 7 bases between the two germline ends. The CDR3 contains 13 residues. The chain's CDR3 is CASSQSRYNEQFF. The CDR3 bases are TGCGCCAGCAGTCAGTCCAGATACAATGAGCAGTTCTTC.

This sequence joins TRBV6-5 and TRBJ2-5; 7 positions agree with TRBD1. TRBJ2-7 matches the DNA end more closely, so the J call is doubtful. The CDR3 sequence is 14 residues long. CDR1 and CDR2 (germline): MNHEY, SVGAGI. DNA of the CDR3: TGTGCCAGCAGACAGGACAGGCCAACCTACGAGCAGTACTTC. It codes for CASRQDRPTYEQYF.

The chain couples TRBV12-5 to TRBJ2-4, with 7 bases matching TRBD1. Germline V gives CDR1 LGHNT, CDR2 FRNRAP. The CDR3 consists of 16 residues. The V and J ends lost 6 bases and 0 bases, in that order; junction bases with no gene match: 8. Here the CDR3 reads CASGKGQDQAKNIQYF. The CDR3 DNA sequence: TGTGCTAGTGGCAAAGGACAGGACCAAGCCAAAAACATTCAGTACTTC.

CDR3 bases: TGTGCCAGCAGCTTACAGGGGGGGCTACTACTTAGCGGCGAGCAGTACTTC. Translating it yields CASSLQGGLLLSGEQYF. The rearrangement uses TRBV7-6 and TRBJ2-7; D tentatively reads TRBD1 or TRBD2 (7 bases each). The V and J ends lost 2 bases and 6 bases respectively, with 23 bases between them. CDR3 size: 17 residues. Germline lookup yields CDR1 SGHVS and CDR2 FNYEAQ.